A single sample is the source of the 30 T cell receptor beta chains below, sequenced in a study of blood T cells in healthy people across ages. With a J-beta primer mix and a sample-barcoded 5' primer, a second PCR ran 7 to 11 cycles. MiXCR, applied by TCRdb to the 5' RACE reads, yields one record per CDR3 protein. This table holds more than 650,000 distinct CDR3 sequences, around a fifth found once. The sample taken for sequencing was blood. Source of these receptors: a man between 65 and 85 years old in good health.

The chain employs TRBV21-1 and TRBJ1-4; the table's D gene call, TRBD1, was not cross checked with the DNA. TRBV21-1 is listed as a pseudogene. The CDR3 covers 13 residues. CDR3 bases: TGTGCCAGACCCCTAGGAACTAATGAAAAACTGTTTTTT. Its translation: CARPLGTNEKLFF.

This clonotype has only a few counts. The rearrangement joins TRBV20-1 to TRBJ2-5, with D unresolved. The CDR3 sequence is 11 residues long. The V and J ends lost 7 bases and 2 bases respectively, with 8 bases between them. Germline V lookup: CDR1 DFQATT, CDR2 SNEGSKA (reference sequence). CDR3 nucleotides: TGCAGTGGGGGAATGCAAGAGACCCAGTACTTC. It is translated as CSGGMQETQYF.

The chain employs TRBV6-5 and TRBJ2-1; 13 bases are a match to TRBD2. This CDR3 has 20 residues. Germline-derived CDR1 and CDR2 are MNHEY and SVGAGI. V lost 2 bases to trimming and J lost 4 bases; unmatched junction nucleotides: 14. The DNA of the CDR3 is TGTGCCAGCAGTTACATAAGGGTTTGGACTAGCGGGAGTGGGTACAATGAGCAGTTCTTC. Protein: CASSYIRVWTSGSGYNEQFF.

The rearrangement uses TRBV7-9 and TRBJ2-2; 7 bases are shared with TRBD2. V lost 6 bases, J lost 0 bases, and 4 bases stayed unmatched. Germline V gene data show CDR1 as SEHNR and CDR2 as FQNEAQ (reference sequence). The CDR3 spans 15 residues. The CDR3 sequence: CASRSGTTNTGELFF. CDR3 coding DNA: TGTGCCAGCAGATCCGGGACTACGAACACCGGGGAGCTGTTTTTT.

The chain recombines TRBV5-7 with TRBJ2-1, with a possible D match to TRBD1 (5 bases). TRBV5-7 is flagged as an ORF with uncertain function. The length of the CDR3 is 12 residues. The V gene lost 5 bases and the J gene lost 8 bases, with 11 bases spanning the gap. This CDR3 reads CASRGRRDEQFF. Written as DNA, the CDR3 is TGTGCCAGCAGGGGGCGTCGGGATGAGCAGTTCTTC.

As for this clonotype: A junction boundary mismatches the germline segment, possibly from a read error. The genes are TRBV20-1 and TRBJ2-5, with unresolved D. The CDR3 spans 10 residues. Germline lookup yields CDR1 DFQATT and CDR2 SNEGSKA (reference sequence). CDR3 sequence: CSATGIAQLF. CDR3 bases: TGCAGTGCTACTGGGATTGCGCAGCTTTTC.

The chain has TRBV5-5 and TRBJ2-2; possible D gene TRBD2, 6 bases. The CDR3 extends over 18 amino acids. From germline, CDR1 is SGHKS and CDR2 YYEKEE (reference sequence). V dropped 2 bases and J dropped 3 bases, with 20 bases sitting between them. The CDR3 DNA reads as TGTGCCAGCAGCTTTGTTACGGGCCACCGACTAGACACCGGGGAGCTGTTTTTT. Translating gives CASSFVTGHRLDTGELFF.

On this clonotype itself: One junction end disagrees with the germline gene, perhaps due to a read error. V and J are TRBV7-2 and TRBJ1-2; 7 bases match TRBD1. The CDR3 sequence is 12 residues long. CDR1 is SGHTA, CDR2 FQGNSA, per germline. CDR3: CASGGQDYGYAF. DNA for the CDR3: TGTGCCAGCGGAGGACAGGACTATGGCTACGCCTTC.

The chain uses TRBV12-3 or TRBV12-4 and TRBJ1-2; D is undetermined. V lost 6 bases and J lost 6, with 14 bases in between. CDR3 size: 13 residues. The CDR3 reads CASSPTGRNGYTF. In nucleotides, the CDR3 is TGTGCCAGCAGCCCGACCGGGCGGAATGGCTACACCTTC.

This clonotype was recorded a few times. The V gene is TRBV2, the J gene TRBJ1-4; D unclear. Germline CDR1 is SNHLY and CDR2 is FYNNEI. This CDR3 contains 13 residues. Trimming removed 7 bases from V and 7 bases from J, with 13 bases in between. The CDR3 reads CASNRAAGEKLFF. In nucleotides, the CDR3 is TGTGCCAGCAACCGGGCCGCGGGTGAAAAACTGTTTTTT.

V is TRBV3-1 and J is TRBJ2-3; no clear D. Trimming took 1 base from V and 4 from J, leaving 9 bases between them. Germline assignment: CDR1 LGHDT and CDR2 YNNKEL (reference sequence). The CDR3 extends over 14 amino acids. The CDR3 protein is CASSQVVRPDTQYF. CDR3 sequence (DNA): TGTGCCAGCAGCCAAGTTGTTCGGCCAGATACGCAGTATTTT.

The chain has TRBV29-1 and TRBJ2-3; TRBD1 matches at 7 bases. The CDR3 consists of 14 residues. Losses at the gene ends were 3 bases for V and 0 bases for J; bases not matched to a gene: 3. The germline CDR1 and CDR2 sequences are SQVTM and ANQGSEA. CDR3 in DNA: TGCAGCGTTGATTTGACAGGGAGCACAGATACGCAGTATTTT. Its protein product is CSVDLTGSTDTQYF.

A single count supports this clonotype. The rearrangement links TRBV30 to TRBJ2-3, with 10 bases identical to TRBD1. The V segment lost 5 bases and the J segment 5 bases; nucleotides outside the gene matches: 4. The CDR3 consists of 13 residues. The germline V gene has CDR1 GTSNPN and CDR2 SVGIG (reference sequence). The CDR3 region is CAWDRGRVDTQYF. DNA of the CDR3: TGTGCCTGGGACAGGGGGCGCGTAGATACGCAGTATTTT.

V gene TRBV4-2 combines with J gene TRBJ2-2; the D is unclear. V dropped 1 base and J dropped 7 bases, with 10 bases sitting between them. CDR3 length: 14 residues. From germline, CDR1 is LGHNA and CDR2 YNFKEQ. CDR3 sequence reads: CASSQVSPGGELFF. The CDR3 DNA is TGTGCCAGCAGCCAAGTCAGTCCAGGCGGGGAGCTGTTTTTT.

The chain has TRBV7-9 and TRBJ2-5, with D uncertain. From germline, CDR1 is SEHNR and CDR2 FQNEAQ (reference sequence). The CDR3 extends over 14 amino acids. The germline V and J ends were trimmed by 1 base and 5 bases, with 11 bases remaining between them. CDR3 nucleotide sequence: TGTGCCAGCAGCTTAGTATCTGGGCGGGAGACCCAGTACTTC. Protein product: CASSLVSGRETQYF.

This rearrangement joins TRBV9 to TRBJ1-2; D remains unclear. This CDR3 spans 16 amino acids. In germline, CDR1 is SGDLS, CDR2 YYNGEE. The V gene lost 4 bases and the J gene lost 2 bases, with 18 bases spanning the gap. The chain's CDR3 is CASSPHPLGRNYGYTF. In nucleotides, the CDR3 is TGTGCCAGCAGCCCCCATCCACTCGGACGGAACTATGGCTACACCTTC.

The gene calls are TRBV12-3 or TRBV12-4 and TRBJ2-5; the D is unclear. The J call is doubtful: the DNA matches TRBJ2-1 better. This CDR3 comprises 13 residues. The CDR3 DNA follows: TGTGCCAGCAGTCAACACCCCTTAGGTGAGCAGTTCTTC. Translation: CASSQHPLGEQFF.

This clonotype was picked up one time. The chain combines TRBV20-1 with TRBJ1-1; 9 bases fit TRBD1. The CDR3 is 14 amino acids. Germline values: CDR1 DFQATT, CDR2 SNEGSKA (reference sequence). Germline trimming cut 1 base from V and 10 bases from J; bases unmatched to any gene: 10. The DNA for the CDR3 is TGCAGTGCTAGAGTTCCGGGACAGGGTTCACCAGCTTTCTTT. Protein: CSARVPGQGSPAFF.

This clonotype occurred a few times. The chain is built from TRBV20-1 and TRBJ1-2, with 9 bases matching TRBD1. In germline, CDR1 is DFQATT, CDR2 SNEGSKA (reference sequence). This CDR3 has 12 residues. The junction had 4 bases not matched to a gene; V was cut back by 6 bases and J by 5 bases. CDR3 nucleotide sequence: TGCAGTGCGGGGGACAGGGCGTATGGCTACACCTTC. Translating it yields CSAGDRAYGYTF.

This chain's CDR3 is CASSFSGPDSPLHF. DNA for the CDR3: TGTGCCAGCAGTTTCTCTGGGCCGGATTCACCCCTCCACTTT. The rearrangement joins TRBV12-3 or TRBV12-4 to TRBJ1-6, with D hard to call. Trimming stripped 3 bases from V and 8 bases from J, with 11 bases between. The CDR3 runs 14 residues.

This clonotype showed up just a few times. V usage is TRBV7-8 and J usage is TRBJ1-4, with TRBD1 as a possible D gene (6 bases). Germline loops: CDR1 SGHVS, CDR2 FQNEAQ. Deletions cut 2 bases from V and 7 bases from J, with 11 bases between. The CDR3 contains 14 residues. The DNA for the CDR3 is TGTGCCAGCAGCTTATATCGGGGGCCTGAAAAACTGTTTTTT. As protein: CASSLYRGPEKLFF.

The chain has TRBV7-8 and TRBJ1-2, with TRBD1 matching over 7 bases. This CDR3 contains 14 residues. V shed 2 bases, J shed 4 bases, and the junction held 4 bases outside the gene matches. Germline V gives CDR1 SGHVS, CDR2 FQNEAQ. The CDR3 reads CASSLPDRAYGYTF. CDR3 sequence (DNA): TGTGCCAGCAGCTTACCCGACAGGGCCTATGGCTACACCTTC. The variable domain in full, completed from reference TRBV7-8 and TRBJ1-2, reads GAGVSQSPRYKVAKRGQDVALRCDPISGHVSLFWYQQALGQGPEFLTYFQNEAQLDKSGLPSDRFFAERPEGSVSTLKIQRTQQEDSAVYLCASSLPDRAYGYTFGSGTRLTVV.

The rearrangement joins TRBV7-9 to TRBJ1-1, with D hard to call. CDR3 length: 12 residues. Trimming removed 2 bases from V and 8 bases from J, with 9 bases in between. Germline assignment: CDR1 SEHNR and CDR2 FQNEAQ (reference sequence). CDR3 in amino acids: CASSLQQYEAFF. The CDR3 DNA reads TGTGCCAGCAGCTTACAGCAATACGAAGCTTTCTTT.

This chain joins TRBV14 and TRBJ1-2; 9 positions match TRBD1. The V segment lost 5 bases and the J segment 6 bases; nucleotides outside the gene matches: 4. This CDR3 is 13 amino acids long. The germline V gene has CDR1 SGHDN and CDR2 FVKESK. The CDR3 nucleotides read TGTGCCAGCAGCGGACAGGGGTTTGATGGCTACACCTTC. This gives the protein CASSGQGFDGYTF.

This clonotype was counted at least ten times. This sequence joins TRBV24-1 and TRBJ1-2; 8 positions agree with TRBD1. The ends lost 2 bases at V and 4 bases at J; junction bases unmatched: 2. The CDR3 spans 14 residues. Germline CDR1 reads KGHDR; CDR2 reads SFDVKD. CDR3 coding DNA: TGTGCCACCAGTGATTCGACAGGGGTCTATGGCTACACCTTC. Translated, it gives CATSDSTGVYGYTF.

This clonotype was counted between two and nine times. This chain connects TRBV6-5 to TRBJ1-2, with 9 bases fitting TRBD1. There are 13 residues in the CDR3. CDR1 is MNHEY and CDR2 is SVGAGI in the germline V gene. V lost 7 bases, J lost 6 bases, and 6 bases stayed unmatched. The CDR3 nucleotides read TGTGCCAGCACCACCGGGACAGGGCATGGCTACACCTTC. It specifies CASTTGTGHGYTF.

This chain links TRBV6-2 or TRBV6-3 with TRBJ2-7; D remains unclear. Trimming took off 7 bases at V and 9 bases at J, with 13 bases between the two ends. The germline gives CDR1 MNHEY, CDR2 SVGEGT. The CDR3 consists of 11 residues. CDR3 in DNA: TGTGCCAGCACTTCAGGTTTCGTGCAGTACTTC. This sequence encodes CASTSGFVQYF.

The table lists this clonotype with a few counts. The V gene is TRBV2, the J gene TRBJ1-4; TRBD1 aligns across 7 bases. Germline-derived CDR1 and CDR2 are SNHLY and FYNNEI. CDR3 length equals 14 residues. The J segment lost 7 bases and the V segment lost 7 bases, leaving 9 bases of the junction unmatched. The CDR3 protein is CASKPAGGGEKLFF. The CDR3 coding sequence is TGTGCCAGCAAGCCGGCAGGGGGTGGTGAAAAACTGTTTTTT.

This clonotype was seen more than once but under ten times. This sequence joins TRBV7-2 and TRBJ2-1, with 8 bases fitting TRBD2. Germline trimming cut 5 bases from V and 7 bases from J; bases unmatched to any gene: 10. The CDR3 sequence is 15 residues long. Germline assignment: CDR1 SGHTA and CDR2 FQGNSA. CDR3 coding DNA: TGTGCCAGCAGCCCGACCGGGACTAGATTAAATGAGCAGTTCTTC. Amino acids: CASSPTGTRLNEQFF. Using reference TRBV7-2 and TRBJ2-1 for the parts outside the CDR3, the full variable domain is GAGVSQSPSNKVTEKGKDVELRCDPISGHTALYWYRQSLGQGLEFLIYFQGNSAPDKSGLPSDRFSAERTGGSVSTLTIQRTQQEDSAVYLCASSPTGTRLNEQFFGPGTRLTVL.

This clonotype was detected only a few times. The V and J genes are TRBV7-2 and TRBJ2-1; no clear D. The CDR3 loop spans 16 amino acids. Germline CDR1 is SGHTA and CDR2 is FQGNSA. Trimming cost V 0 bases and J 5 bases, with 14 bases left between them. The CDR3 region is CASSLARLGINNEQFF. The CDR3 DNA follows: TGTGCCAGCAGCTTAGCCCGCTTGGGGATTAACAATGAGCAGTTCTTC.